This TCR beta chain comes out of a study of CD8 T cells in ankylosing spondylitis (dated by TCRdb to between 2016 and 2019). Context from the whole study: The study profiled T cell receptor beta repertoires in healthy donors and ankylosing spondylitis patients to find disease-linked TCR variants. The whole study cohort included some 100 healthy donors and about two dozen ankylosing spondylitis patients. Samples of peripheral blood were taken, and for ankylosing spondylitis patients, synovial fluid was collected as well. Study-wide findings and limitations: Blood from ankylosing spondylitis patients appeared to be characterized by a TCR beta motif composed of eight highly homologous amino acid variants. A CD8+ phenotype was shown by the disease-linked clones, which were found at relatively low frequencies in peripheral blood. The disease-linked clones were reported to be significantly enriched in matched synovial fluid samples from ankylosing spondylitis patients. Some TCR beta motif variants had previously been reported in synovial fluid and blood of reactive arthritis patients, which suggested common disease-initiation mechanisms.

This clonotype turned up a few times. Its target antigen remains unknown. It has no much larger one-base neighbor in the sample; base qualities were not kept. The sample was run on an Illumina HiSeq 2500. TCR beta libraries were prepared by quantitative 5'-RACE with molecular barcodes. The published analysis was carried out like this. Disease-linked TCR variants were identified with a new computational method built on a probabilistic model of VDJ rearrangement. Using fastp trimming at Q25 and MiXCR clonotype assembly, TCRdb reanalyzed the public sequencing data and kept in-frame beta chains. Each entry is one CDR3 protein sequence, shown with its most common DNA and genes. The V and J calls were determined by TCRdb, not by the authors. This sample comprises fewer than 500,000 distinct CDR3 sequences, approximately 20% of them detected only once. Together, the top ten hold roughly 16% of the sample.

The CDR3 holds 13 amino acids from the cysteine to the phenylalanine. The kept DNA is CDR3 alone, 39 bases in frame from the first base. V loses 3 bases, J loses 5 bases, and the germline ends lie 7 bases apart. The CDR1 and CDR2 encoded by the germline V gene are SGHDN and FVKESK. Specimen: blood, either unsorted or a sorted T cell fraction (not recorded which). The rearranged chain carries TRBV14 and TRBJ1-4, and TRBD1 may be the D gene, going by 6 matching bases. This clonotype was sampled from a male donor with ankylosing spondylitis. The sequenced DNA: TGTGCCAGCAGCCATGACAGGAATGAAAAACTGTTTTTT. Protein translation: CASSHDRNEKLFF.